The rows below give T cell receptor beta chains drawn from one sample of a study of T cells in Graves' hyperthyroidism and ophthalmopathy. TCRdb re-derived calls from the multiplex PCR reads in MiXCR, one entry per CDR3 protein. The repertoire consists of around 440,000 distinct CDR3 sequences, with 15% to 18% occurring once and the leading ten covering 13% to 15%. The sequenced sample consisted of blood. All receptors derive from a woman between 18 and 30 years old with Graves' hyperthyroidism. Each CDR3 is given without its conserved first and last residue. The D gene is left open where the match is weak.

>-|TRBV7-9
ASSTEPGEGAHNEQF
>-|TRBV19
ASSIENSGANVLT
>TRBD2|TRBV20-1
SAVGSSGSWVETQY
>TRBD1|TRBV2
ASSQTGSYEQY
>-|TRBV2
ASSRPRGGTDTQY
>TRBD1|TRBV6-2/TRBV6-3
ASQGVLDRPYEQY
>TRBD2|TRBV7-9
ASSHRAGGPHYNEQF
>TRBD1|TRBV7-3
ASSSASGGGETQY
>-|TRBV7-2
ASSSGWGGGIPPPGAF
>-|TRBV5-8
ASSLSGGANYGYT
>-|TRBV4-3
ASSLGTAYYNEQY
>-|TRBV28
ASTPPGRVAEAF
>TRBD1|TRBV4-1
ASSQVGSTGASTDTQY
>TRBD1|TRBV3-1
ASSQGRTGNSPLH
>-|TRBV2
ASSEELSDTQY
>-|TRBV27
ASSYWAPGTDTQY
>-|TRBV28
ASSLTKPVGGASHT
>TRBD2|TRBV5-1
ASSARTSGGYEQY
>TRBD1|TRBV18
ASSPATGGLTNEQF
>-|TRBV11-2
ASSTRLVSSYNEQF
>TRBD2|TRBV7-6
ASSLSPLAGGDTDTQY
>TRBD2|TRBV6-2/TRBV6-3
ASSLRLAEVF
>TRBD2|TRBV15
ATSRDLGGSRELF
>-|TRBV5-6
ASSLVAYSNQPQH
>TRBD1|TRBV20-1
SATPTGVHFEKLF
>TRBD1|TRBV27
ASSLSGTGSSYNEQF
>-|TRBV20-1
SARDRQGHTQY
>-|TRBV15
ATSRSAGEQF
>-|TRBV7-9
ASSVGIFQGYGYT
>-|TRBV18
ASSPSGEGSPLH
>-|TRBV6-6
ASSYVGGTEAF
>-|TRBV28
ASSLAGAQNTEAF
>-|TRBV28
ASNLGNTIY
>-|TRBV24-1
ATSDYSTGNYGYT
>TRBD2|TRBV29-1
SVEPTGSGRAAEQY
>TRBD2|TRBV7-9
ASSRSGGENTGELF
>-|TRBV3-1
ASEMVRGTDTQY
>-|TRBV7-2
ASSPKYAYNEQF
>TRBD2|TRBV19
ASSTSGRLSEQY
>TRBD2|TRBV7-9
ASSLDLSGSYEQF
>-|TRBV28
ASIPSPGAYNSPLH
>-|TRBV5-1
ASSLKGYNEQF
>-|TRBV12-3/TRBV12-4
ASSLAHGYT
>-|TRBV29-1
SVTTGDRGYEQY
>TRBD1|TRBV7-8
ASSINRQGLYAYT
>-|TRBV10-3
AISHPAGANVLT
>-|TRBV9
ASSVAVTVPDNSPLH
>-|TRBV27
ASSLSKSELKGYT